Listed below are T cell receptor beta chains from one sample, sequenced in a study of blood T cell repertoires in COVID-19. Clones were sequenced by immunoSEQ multiplex PCR, and TCRdb holds only the in-frame ones, with some missing. The data hold more than 200,000 clones, with 85% to 95% observed a single time. Sample: PBMCs or T cells enriched from blood (not recorded which). The receptors stem from a young woman who had recovered from COVID-19. CDR3s include the opening cysteine and the closing phenylalanine or tryptophan. The D gene is left open where the match is weak. Where a row states a size, it is once, few, many or the class of an expanded clone; other rows omit it.

clone_size: NA; d_call: TRBD1; v_call: TRBV27; j_call: TRBJ1-2; cdr3_aa: CASRFTGEYGYTF; cdr3_nt: TGTGCCAGCAGATTCACAGGGGAATATGGCTACACCTTC
clone_size: NA; d_call: NA; v_call: TRBV10-3; j_call: TRBJ2-3; cdr3_aa: CAISVLRGTSSTDTQYF; cdr3_nt: TGTGCCATCAGTGTGTTGCGGGGAACTTCTAGCACAGATACGCAGTATTTT
clone_size: NA; d_call: TRBD1; v_call: TRBV9; j_call: TRBJ2-5; cdr3_aa: CASSPRQGRGQRETQYF; cdr3_nt: TGTGCCAGCAGCCCTCGCCAGGGCAGGGGGCAGCGGGAGACCCAGTACTTC
clone_size: NA; d_call: TRBD1; v_call: TRBV19; j_call: TRBJ2-4; cdr3_aa: CASSIRTGENIQYF; cdr3_nt: TGTGCCAGTAGTATAAGGACAGGGGAAAACATTCAGTACTTC
clone_size: few; d_call: TRBD1; v_call: TRBV27; j_call: TRBJ1-6; cdr3_aa: CASSRQGASPLHF; cdr3_nt: TGTGCCAGCAGTCGACAGGGGGCTTCACCCCTCCACTTT
clone_size: NA; d_call: TRBD2; v_call: TRBV30; j_call: TRBJ2-4; cdr3_aa: CAWRDWTSGSLPKNIQYF; cdr3_nt: TGTGCCTGGAGGGACTGGACTAGCGGGAGCCTCCCCAAAAACATTCAGTACTTC
clone_size: NA; d_call: NA; v_call: TRBV6-4; j_call: TRBJ2-3; cdr3_aa: CASSVATSTDTQYF; cdr3_nt: TGTGCCAGCAGTGTCGCAACTAGCACAGATACGCAGTATTTT
clone_size: NA; d_call: NA; v_call: TRBV15; j_call: TRBJ2-2; cdr3_aa: CATSSAGQNTGELFF; cdr3_nt: TGTGCCACCAGCAGCGCAGGACAGAACACCGGGGAGCTGTTTTTT
clone_size: NA; d_call: NA; v_call: TRBV15; j_call: TRBJ1-5; cdr3_aa: CATSRWRGSNQPQHF; cdr3_nt: TGTGCCACCAGCAGATGGAGGGGCAGCAATCAGCCCCAGCATTTT
clone_size: NA; d_call: NA; v_call: TRBV3-1/TRBV3-2; j_call: TRBJ1-3; cdr3_aa: CASSQVAGSGNTIYF; cdr3_nt: TGTGCCAGCAGCCAAGTCGCAGGATCTGGAAACACCATATATTTT
clone_size: NA; d_call: TRBD1; v_call: TRBV7-2; j_call: TRBJ2-1; cdr3_aa: CASSWRQGDNEQFF; cdr3_nt: TGTGCCAGCAGTTGGAGACAGGGCGACAATGAGCAGTTCTTC
clone_size: once; d_call: NA; v_call: TRBV7-9; j_call: TRBJ1-2; cdr3_aa: CASSPGTHYGYTF; cdr3_nt: TGTGCCAGCAGCCCCGGGACTCACTATGGCTACACCTTC
clone_size: NA; d_call: NA; v_call: TRBV9; j_call: TRBJ2-5; cdr3_aa: CASSVGDFQETQYF; cdr3_nt: TGTGCCAGCAGCGTAGGGGACTTCCAAGAGACCCAGTACTTC
clone_size: NA; d_call: TRBD2; v_call: TRBV6-4; j_call: TRBJ2-1; cdr3_aa: CASSDSASGSYNEQFF; cdr3_nt: TGTGCCAGCAGTGACTCGGCTAGCGGTTCCTACAATGAGCAGTTCTTC
clone_size: NA; d_call: NA; v_call: TRBV9; j_call: TRBJ1-1; cdr3_aa: CASSSPGRGQAFF; cdr3_nt: TGTGCCAGCAGCTCGCCCGGCAGGGGTCAGGCTTTCTTT
clone_size: NA; d_call: NA; v_call: TRBV28; j_call: TRBJ1-4; cdr3_aa: CASRKAGVKHGKLFF; cdr3_nt: TGTGCCAGCAGAAAAGCGGGGGTAAAACACGGAAAACTGTTTTTT
clone_size: NA; d_call: TRBD1; v_call: TRBV7-9; j_call: TRBJ1-4; cdr3_aa: CASSLGDRVNGEKLFF; cdr3_nt: TGTGCCAGCAGCTTAGGGGACAGGGTTAATGGAGAAAAACTGTTTTTT
clone_size: NA; d_call: TRBD1; v_call: TRBV29-1; j_call: TRBJ2-7; cdr3_aa: CSAARDRSTYEQYF; cdr3_nt: TGCAGCGCTGCACGGGACAGGTCTACCTACGAGCAGTACTTC
clone_size: once; d_call: TRBD2; v_call: TRBV11-3; j_call: TRBJ2-5; cdr3_aa: CASSSGGALETQYF; cdr3_nt: TGTGCCAGCAGCTCCGGGGGGGCCCTAGAGACCCAGTACTTC
clone_size: NA; d_call: NA; v_call: TRBV2; j_call: TRBJ2-3; cdr3_aa: CASSEGVIWAKAADTQYF; cdr3_nt: TGTGCCAGCAGTGAAGGGGTGATATGGGCCAAGGCTGCAGATACGCAGTATTTT
clone_size: NA; d_call: NA; v_call: TRBV5-6; j_call: TRBJ2-3; cdr3_aa: CASSSGTLLDTQYF; cdr3_nt: TGTGCCAGCAGCTCCGGGACACTCCTAGATACGCAGTATTTT
clone_size: NA; d_call: TRBD2; v_call: TRBV3-1/TRBV3-2; j_call: TRBJ2-1; cdr3_aa: CASSQGTGGILGNEQFF; cdr3_nt: TGTGCCAGCAGCCAAGGAACGGGGGGTATCCTCGGGAATGAGCAGTTCTTC
clone_size: NA; d_call: TRBD1; v_call: TRBV9; j_call: TRBJ1-5; cdr3_aa: CASSVVLGTGEGDSNQPQHF; cdr3_nt: TGTGCCAGCAGCGTAGTTCTTGGGACAGGGGAGGGGGATAGCAATCAGCCCCAGCATTTT